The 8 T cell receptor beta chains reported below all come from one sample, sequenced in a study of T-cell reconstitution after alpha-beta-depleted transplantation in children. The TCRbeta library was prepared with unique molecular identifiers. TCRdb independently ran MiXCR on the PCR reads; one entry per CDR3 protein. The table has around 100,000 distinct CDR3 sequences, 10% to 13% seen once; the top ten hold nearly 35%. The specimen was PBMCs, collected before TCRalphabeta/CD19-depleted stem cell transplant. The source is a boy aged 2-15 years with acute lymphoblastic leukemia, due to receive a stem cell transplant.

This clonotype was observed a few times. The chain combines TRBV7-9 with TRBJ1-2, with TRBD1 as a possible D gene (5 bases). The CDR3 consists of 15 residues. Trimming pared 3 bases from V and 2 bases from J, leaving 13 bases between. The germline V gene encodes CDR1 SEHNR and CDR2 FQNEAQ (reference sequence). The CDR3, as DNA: TGTGCCAGCAGCTTCGGGACCTACTCAAACTATGGCTACACCTTC. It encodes CASSFGTYSNYGYTF.

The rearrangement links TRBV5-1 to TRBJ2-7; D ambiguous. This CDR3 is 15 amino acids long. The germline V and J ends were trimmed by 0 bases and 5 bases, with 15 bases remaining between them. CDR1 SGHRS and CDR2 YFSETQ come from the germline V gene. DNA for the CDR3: TGCGCCAGCAGCTTGGAGGCCCCAACTCGGGACGAGCAGTACTTC. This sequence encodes CASSLEAPTRDEQYF.

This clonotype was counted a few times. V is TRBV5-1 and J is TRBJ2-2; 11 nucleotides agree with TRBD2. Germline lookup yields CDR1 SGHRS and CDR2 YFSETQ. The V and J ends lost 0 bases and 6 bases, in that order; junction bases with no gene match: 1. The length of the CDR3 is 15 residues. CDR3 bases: TGCGCCAGCAGCTTGGATAGCGGGGGGGCCGGGGAGCTGTTTTTT. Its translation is CASSLDSGGAGELFF.

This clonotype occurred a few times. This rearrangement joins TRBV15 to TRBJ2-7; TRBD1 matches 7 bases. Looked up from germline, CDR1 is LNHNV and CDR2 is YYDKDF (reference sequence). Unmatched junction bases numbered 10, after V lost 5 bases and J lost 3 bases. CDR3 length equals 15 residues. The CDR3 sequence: CATSERDRGNYEQYF. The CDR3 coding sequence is TGTGCCACCAGCGAGAGGGACAGAGGAAACTACGAGCAGTACTTC.

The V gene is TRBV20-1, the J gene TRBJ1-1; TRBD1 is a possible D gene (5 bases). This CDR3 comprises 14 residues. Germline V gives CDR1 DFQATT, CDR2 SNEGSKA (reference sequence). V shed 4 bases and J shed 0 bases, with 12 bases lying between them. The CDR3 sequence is CSATKGPLNTEAFF. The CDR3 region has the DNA TGCAGTGCTACAAAGGGACCGTTGAACACTGAAGCTTTCTTT.

CDR3 amino acids: CASSWRGRVESTEAFF. The CDR3 DNA reads as TGCGCCAGCAGCTGGAGGGGGAGGGTGGAGTCCACTGAAGCTTTCTTT. The V and J genes are TRBV5-1 and TRBJ1-1; the D gene is possibly TRBD1 (6 bases). Trimming removed 3 bases at V and 4 bases at J, with 19 bases between. Germline V gives CDR1 SGHRS, CDR2 YFSETQ. The CDR3 extends over 16 amino acids.

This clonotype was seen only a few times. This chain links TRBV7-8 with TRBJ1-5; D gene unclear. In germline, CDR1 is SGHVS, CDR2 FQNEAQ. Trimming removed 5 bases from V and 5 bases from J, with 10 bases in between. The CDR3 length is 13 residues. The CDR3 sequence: CASSKNRHQPQHF. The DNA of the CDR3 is TGTGCCAGCAGCAAAAACCGACATCAGCCCCAGCATTTT.

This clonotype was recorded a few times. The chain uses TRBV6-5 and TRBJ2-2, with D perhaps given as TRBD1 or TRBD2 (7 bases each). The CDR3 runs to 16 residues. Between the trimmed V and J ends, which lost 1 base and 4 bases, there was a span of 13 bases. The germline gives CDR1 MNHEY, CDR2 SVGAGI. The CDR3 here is CASSYWAGGGTGELFF. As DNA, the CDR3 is TGTGCCAGCAGTTACTGGGCAGGGGGGGGCACCGGGGAGCTGTTTTTT.